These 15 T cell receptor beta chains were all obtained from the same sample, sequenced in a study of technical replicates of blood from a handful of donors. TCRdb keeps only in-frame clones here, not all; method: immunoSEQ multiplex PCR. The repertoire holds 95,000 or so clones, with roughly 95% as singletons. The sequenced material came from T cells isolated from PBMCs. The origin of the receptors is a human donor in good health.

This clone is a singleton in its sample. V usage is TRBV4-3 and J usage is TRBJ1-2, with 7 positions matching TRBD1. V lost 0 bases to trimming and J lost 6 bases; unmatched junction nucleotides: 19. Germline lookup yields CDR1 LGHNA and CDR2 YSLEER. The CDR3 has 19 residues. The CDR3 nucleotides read TGCGCCAGCAGCCAAGATTTAAAGGGATACAGGGGATTATTCAATGGCTACACCTTC. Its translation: CASSQDLKGYRGLFNGYTF.

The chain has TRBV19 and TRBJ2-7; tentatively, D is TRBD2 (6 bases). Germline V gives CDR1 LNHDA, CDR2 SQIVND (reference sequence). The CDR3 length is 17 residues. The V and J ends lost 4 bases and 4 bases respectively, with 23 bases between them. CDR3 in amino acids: CASSKSYRDSRVYEQYF. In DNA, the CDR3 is TGTGCCAGTAGTAAATCATACCGGGACTCCAGGGTTTACGAGCAGTACTTC.

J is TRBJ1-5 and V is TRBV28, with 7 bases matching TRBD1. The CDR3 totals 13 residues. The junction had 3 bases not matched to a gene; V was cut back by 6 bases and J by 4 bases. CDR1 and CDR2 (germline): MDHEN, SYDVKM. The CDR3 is CASSKTGNQPQHF. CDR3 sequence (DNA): TGTGCCAGCAGCAAGACAGGGAATCAGCCCCAGCATTTT. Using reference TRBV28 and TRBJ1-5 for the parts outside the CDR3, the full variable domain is DVKVTQSSRYLVKRTGEKVFLECVQDMDHENMFWYRQDPGLGLRLIYFSYDVKMKEKGDIPEGYSVSREKKERFSLILESASTNQTSMYLCASSKTGNQPQHFGDGTRLSIL.

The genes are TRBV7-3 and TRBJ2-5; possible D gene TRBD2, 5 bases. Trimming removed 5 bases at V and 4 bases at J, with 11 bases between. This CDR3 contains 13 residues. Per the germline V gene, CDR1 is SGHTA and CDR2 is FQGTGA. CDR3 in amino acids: CASSLAGTETQYF. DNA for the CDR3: TGTGCCAGCAGCCTCGCGGGTACAGAGACCCAGTACTTC.

The CDR3 reads CASSSGTGAQPQHF. CDR3 coding DNA: TGTGCCAGCAGCTCCGGGACAGGGGCTCAGCCCCAGCATTTT. The chain joins TRBV7-8 to TRBJ1-5; 10 positions match TRBD1. This CDR3 region has 14 residues. Germline CDR1 SGHVS, CDR2 FQNEAQ. V dropped 4 bases and J dropped 6; count of bases not matched to a gene: 3.

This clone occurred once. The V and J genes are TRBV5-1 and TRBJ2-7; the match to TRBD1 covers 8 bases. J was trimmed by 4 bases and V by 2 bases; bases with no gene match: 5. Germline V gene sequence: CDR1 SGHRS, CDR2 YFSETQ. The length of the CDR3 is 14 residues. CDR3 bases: TGCGCCAGCAGCTTACAGGGGGAAAGGTACGAGCAGTACTTC. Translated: CASSLQGERYEQYF.

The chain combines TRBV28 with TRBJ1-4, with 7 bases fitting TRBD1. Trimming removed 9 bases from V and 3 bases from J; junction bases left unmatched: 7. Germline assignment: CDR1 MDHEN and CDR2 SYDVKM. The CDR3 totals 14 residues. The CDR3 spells CASRQGGANEKLFF. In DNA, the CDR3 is TGTGCCAGTCGACAGGGTGGGGCTAATGAAAAACTGTTTTTT.

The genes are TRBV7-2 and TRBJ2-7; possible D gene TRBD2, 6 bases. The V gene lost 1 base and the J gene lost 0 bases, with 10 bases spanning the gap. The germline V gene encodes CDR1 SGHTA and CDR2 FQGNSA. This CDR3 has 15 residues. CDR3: CASSLVAVSSYEQYF. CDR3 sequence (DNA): TGTGCCAGCAGCTTAGTAGCGGTGAGCTCCTACGAGCAGTACTTC. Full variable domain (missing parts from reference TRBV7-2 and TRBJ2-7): GAGVSQSPSNKVTEKGKDVELRCDPISGHTALYWYRQSLGQGLEFLIYFQGNSAPDKSGLPSDRFSAERTGGSVSTLTIQRTQQEDSAVYLCASSLVAVSSYEQYFGPGTRLTVT.

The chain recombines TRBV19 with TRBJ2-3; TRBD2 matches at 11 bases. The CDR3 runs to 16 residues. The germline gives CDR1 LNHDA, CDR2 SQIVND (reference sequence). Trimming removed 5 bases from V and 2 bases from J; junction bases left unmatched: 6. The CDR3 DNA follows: TGTGCCAGTAGTGCGAGACTAGCGGGGTCCACAGATACGCAGTATTTT. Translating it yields CASSARLAGSTDTQYF.

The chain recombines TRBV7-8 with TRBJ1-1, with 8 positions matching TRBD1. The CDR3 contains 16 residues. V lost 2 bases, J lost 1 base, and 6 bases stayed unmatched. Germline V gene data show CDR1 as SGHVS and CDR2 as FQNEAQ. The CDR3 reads CASSLWSGGRNTEAFF. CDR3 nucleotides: TGTGCCAGCAGCTTATGGTCAGGGGGCAGGAACACTGAAGCTTTCTTT.

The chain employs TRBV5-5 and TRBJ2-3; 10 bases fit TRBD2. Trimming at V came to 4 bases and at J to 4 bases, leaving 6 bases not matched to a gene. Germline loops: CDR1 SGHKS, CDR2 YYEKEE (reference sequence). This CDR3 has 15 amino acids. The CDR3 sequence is CASSSLAGVSDTQYF. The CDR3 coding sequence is TGTGCCAGCAGCAGTCTAGCGGGAGTCTCAGATACGCAGTATTTT.

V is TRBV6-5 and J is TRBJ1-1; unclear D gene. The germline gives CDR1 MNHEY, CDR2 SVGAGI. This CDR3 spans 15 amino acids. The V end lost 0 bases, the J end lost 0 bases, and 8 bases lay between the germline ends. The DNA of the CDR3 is TGTGCCAGCAGTTACTCTAGAAAGATGAACACTGAAGCTTTCTTT. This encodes CASSYSRKMNTEAFF.

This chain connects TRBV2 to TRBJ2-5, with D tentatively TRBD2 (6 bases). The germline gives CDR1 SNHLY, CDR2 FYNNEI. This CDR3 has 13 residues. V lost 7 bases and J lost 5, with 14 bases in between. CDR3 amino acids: CASTRDLPETQYF. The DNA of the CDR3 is TGTGCCAGCACCAGGGACTTACCGGAGACCCAGTACTTC.

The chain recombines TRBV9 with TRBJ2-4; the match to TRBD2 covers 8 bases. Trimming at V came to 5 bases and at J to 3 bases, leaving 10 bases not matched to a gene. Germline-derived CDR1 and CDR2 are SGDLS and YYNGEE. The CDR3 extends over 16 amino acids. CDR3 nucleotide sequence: TGTGCCAGCAGTCGGAGTAGCGGGACCCTCAAAAACATTCAGTACTTC. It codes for CASSRSSGTLKNIQYF.

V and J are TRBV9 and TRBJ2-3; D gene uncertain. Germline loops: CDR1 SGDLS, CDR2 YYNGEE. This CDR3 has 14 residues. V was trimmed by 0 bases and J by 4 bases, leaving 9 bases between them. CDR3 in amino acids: CASSVGVQPDTQYF. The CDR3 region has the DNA TGTGCCAGCAGCGTAGGTGTACAGCCAGATACGCAGTATTTT.